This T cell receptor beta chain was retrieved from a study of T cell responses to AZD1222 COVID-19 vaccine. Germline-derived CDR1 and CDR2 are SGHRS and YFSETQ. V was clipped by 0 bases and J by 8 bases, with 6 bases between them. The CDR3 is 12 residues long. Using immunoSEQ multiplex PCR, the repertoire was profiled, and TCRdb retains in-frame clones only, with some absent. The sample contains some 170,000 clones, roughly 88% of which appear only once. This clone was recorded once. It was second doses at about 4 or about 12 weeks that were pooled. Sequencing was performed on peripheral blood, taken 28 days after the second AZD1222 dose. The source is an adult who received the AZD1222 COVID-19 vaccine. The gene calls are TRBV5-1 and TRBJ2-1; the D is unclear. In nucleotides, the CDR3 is TGCGCCAGCAGCTTGGGCTCGGATGAGCAGTTCTTC. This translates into CASSLGSDEQFF.